This T cell receptor beta chain is drawn from a study of patients and donors after allogeneic stem cell transplantation. This clonotype has just a few counts. TCRdb re-called the RT-PCR reads with MiXCR, one entry per CDR3 protein. The table shows 150,000 to 200,000 distinct CDR3 sequences, with approximately 30% occurring only once. This receptor was taken from a human donor who was either an allogeneic HSCT recipient or a stem cell or donor lymphocyte infusion donor (not recorded which). It is not recorded whose cells these are; they may come from a transplant donor. Sequenced: blood, either unsorted or a sorted T cell fraction (not recorded which).

CDR3 sequence: CASSKGRGPLNTEAFF. The DNA for the CDR3 is TGTGCCAGCAGCAAAGGGAGGGGGCCACTCAACACTGAAGCTTTCTTT. This chain joins TRBV21-1 and TRBJ1-1; the table's TRBD1 call for D was not verified on the DNA. TRBV21-1 is flagged as a pseudogene. The CDR3 runs 16 residues.